These T cell receptor beta chains were read from a single sample in a study of cytomegalovirus exposure and HLA in healthy donors. Data came from immunoSEQ multiplex PCR; TCRdb stores just in-frame clones and leaves some out. The table has roughly 160,000 clones, about 85% seen once; the top ten hold 1%. Sequences were obtained from PBMCs. These receptors all come from a boy aged 2 to 10 in good health and CMV-seronegative. The CDR3 runs from the conserved cysteine through the conserved F or W. Each record gives: V gene, clone size, J gene, CDR3 protein. Some rows mark clone size as missing; the rest say once, few, many or name a class of expanded clone.

v_gene: TRBV27; abundance: .; j_gene: TRBJ1-1; CDR3aa: CASTSGGNTEAFF
v_gene: TRBV9; abundance: .; j_gene: TRBJ1-2; CDR3aa: CASSAQPGESYGYTF
v_gene: TRBV6-6; abundance: once; j_gene: TRBJ2-7; CDR3aa: CASSGQGYEQYF
v_gene: TRBV18; abundance: .; j_gene: TRBJ1-2; CDR3aa: CASSPSDRGDYGYTF
v_gene: TRBV6-4; abundance: .; j_gene: TRBJ2-7; CDR3aa: CARIAGRSSYEQYF
v_gene: TRBV30; abundance: .; j_gene: TRBJ2-7; CDR3aa: CAWQGRSSYEQYF
v_gene: TRBV5-5; abundance: few; j_gene: TRBJ1-5; CDR3aa: CASSPDRGGNQPQHF
v_gene: TRBV2; abundance: .; j_gene: TRBJ2-2; CDR3aa: CASTGLAGDLGELFF
v_gene: TRBV19; abundance: .; j_gene: TRBJ2-1; CDR3aa: CASRRQVSNSEQFF
v_gene: TRBV5-1; abundance: .; j_gene: TRBJ2-5; CDR3aa: CASSSTPYQETQYF
v_gene: TRBV4-2; abundance: .; j_gene: TRBJ1-1; CDR3aa: CASSQEGVDRGGTEAFF
v_gene: TRBV5-1; abundance: .; j_gene: TRBJ1-1; CDR3aa: CASRTDTEAFF
v_gene: TRBV7-6; abundance: .; j_gene: TRBJ2-3; CDR3aa: CASSLAGRAGTDTQYF
v_gene: TRBV6-1; abundance: .; j_gene: TRBJ1-2; CDR3aa: CASSDPGQSGGYTF
v_gene: TRBV11-2; abundance: few; j_gene: TRBJ1-1; CDR3aa: CASSFWGQAGPPNTEAFF
v_gene: TRBV5-6; abundance: few; j_gene: TRBJ1-4; CDR3aa: CASSFTGEKLFF
v_gene: TRBV9; abundance: .; j_gene: TRBJ2-4; CDR3aa: CASSVTGQGFQGDIQYF
v_gene: TRBV7-8; abundance: .; j_gene: TRBJ1-1; CDR3aa: CASSLTRWPWKAFF
v_gene: TRBV30; abundance: .; j_gene: TRBJ1-1; CDR3aa: CAWSETLGTEAFF
v_gene: TRBV2; abundance: .; j_gene: TRBJ1-3; CDR3aa: CASGARDTIYF
v_gene: TRBV2; abundance: .; j_gene: TRBJ1-2; CDR3aa: CASSGGAPYGYTF
v_gene: TRBV9; abundance: .; j_gene: TRBJ2-7; CDR3aa: CASSSKDRHSSYEQYF
v_gene: TRBV5-4; abundance: .; j_gene: TRBJ1-2; CDR3aa: CASSSEANYGYTF
v_gene: TRBV2; abundance: .; j_gene: TRBJ2-5; CDR3aa: CASSLLASQETQYF
v_gene: TRBV13; abundance: .; j_gene: TRBJ1-1; CDR3aa: CASSFGLPNTEAFF
v_gene: TRBV9; abundance: .; j_gene: TRBJ1-1; CDR3aa: CASSLSLGEGEAFF
v_gene: TRBV15; abundance: .; j_gene: TRBJ1-4; CDR3aa: CATSRDGQGGLMGKLFF
v_gene: TRBV7-2; abundance: .; j_gene: TRBJ2-5; CDR3aa: CASSLENLGKTQYF
v_gene: TRBV7-2; abundance: .; j_gene: TRBJ2-7; CDR3aa: CASRSGRACEQYF
v_gene: TRBV5-1; abundance: few; j_gene: TRBJ2-5; CDR3aa: CASSNGIGGGETQYF
v_gene: TRBV6-1; abundance: .; j_gene: TRBJ2-1; CDR3aa: CASSVYRDVGSSYNEQFF
v_gene: TRBV5-1; abundance: .; j_gene: TRBJ1-2; CDR3aa: CASSLPGGAYGYTF
v_gene: TRBV28; abundance: .; j_gene: TRBJ1-3; CDR3aa: CASSLRPSGNTIYF
v_gene: TRBV19; abundance: .; j_gene: TRBJ1-2; CDR3aa: CASSLVSTGNYGYTF